The T cell receptor beta chain under discussion was sequenced for a study of somatic mutations in cytotoxic T cells in rheumatoid arthritis. Whole-study context: A roughly 28 ml EDTA sample of patient blood was drawn right after diagnosis, before any treatment. Whole-study findings and limits: The CD8+ clonality of rheumatoid arthritis patients increased with age, whereas that of healthy controls did not.

Produced via immunoSEQ multiplex PCR; TCRdb's table is partial and in-frame only. This repertoire shows over 8,500 clones, approximately 84% found once; its top ten account for around 8.6%. Positive selection with magnetic beads achieved the isolation of CD4+ and CD8+ cells, followed by a flow cytometry check of purity. V was pared by 7 bases and J by 5 bases, with 7 bases of the junction left unmatched. The CDR3 totals 14 residues. Germline-derived CDR1 and CDR2 are PRHDT and FYEKMQ (reference sequence). Note on this clone: No antigen is known for it.

The sequenced sample was CD8+ T cells sorted from blood. V and J are TRBV13 and TRBJ2-1; 8 nucleotides agree with TRBD2. The clonotype originates from a woman aged 55-69 years with rheumatoid arthritis. The DNA for the CDR3 is TGTGCCAGCAAACCCGGGACTAGAGACAATGAGCAGTTCTTC. This codes for CASKPGTRDNEQFF.